This T cell receptor (beta chain) is drawn from a study of shared clonotypes between healthy human individuals. Method: immunoSEQ multiplex PCR; TCRdb's copy keeps in-frame clones and lacks some. The table includes a few million clones, about 92% detected once. Study results and limitations: The sole specimen, blood, was sampled, and tissue repertoires likely differ. Non-shared clonotypes showed lower generation probabilities than clonotypes common to all four donors.

Germline V gene lookup returns CDR1 SGHKS and CDR2 YYEKEE (reference sequence). The V and J ends lost 4 bases and 8 bases respectively, with 15 bases between them. The CDR3 is 13 residues long. On this clone: Its cognate antigen is unknown.

This clonotype was sampled from a man aged 18 to 30 in good health. Sample: naive CD4+ T cells sorted from blood. Subset here: CD45RA+ positively selected. J is TRBJ1-2 and V is TRBV5-5; D possibly corresponds to TRBD1 (5 bases). The CDR3 is CASSGSQGWGYTF. The CDR3 DNA is TGTGCCAGCAGCGGTTCGCAGGGCTGGGGCTACACCTTC.